This paragraph covers one T cell receptor beta chain sequence. This sample stems from a study of T cell changes during pregnancy in multiple sclerosis. The assay was immunoSEQ multiplex PCR, and TCRdb's table has in-frame clones only and misses some. Found here are 50,000 or so clones, about 92% of them singletons; the top ten hold roughly 0.36%. CDR3 length equals 17 residues. V trimming: 4 bases; J trimming: 2 bases; junction bases outside the gene matches: 11. Germline CDR1 LGHNA, CDR2 YNFKEQ. This TCR came from a female donor with multiple sclerosis, enrolled in a pregnancy study. The chain links TRBV4-2 to TRBJ2-7, with 10 bases identical to TRBD2. The source was CD4+ T cells from peripheral blood mononuclear cells, collected before pregnancy. The CDR3 DNA is TGTGCCAGCAGCCGGGCTCCTAATCTAGCGGGGGCCTACGAGCAGTACTTC. Its translation: CASSRAPNLAGAYEQYF.